The subject of this entry is one TCR beta chain. The antigen is unknown. This specimen belongs to a study of PD-1 blockade in classical Hodgkin lymphoma. Turning to the study itself: Nivolumab dosed at 3 mg/kg went to patients intravenously every 2 weeks.

Each patient relapsed following autologous stem cell transplantation, and prior brentuximab vedotin exposure differed. Germline CDR1 and CDR2: MNHNS and SASEGT. The CDR3 length is 15 residues. J was trimmed by 2 bases and V by 5 bases; bases with no gene match: 8. Points from the study as a whole: By C4D1, CD4+ diversity increased significantly, especially in complete responders.

Assay: immunoSEQ multiplex PCR; the TCRdb copy retains only in-frame clones and omits some. The sample shows about 61,000 clones, around 87% of them seen only once. Sample: peripheral blood mononuclear cells (PBMCs), taken at baseline. The chain carries TRBV6-1 and TRBJ2-7; TRBD1 agrees at 8 bases. This TCR was sampled from a human donor with classical Hodgkin lymphoma. CDR3 nucleotides: TGTGCCAGCAGTCCCCCGGACAGGGCAACCTACGAGCAGTACTTC. Translated, it gives CASSPPDRATYEQYF.